Listed below are T cell receptor beta chains from one sample, sequenced in a study of cytomegalovirus exposure and HLA in healthy donors. Profiled with immunoSEQ multiplex PCR; TCRdb holds only in-frame clones, not every one. The sample yields 150,000 to 200,000 clones, 60% to 80% seen once. The source material was PBMCs. Receptors were obtained from a woman in her 50s in good health and CMV-seropositive. The CDR3 runs from the conserved cysteine through the conserved F or W. A D gene is named only where the DNA matches it firmly. Clone size is given for some rows only: seen once, a few or many times, or a class if the clone is expanded.

>TRBD1|TRBJ1-1|-|TRBV2
CASEGGRNTEAFF
TGTGCCAGCGAAGGGGGCCGCAACACTGAAGCTTTCTTT
>-|TRBJ1-5|-|TRBV28
CASSTPGLKYSNQPQHF
TGTGCCAGCAGTACCCCGGGTCTCAAATATAGCAATCAGCCCCAGCATTTT
>-|TRBJ2-3|-|TRBV30
CAWSLSTDTQYF
TGTGCCTGGAGTTTATCCACAGATACGCAGTATTTT
>TRBD1|TRBJ1-6|once|TRBV6-5
CASSGQGRFAPLHF
TGTGCCAGCAGCGGACAGGGGAGGTTCGCACCCCTCCACTTT
>-|TRBJ2-3|-|TRBV5-1
CASSIATGRLGDTQYF
TGCGCCAGCAGCATCGCGACAGGGAGGTTAGGAGATACGCAGTATTTT
>-|TRBJ1-2|few|TRBV5-6
CASSLGRDDGYTF
TGTGCCAGCAGCTTAGGCAGGGATGATGGCTACACCTTC
>-|TRBJ1-6|-|TRBV4-2
CASSQDNGYNSPLHF
TGTGCCAGCAGCCAAGATAACGGCTATAATTCACCCCTCCACTTT
>TRBD2|TRBJ2-5|-|TRBV10-3
CAISDQAGVETQYF
TGTGCCATCAGTGACCAAGCGGGAGTAGAGACCCAGTACTTC
>TRBD1|TRBJ2-7|-|TRBV5-4
CASSGSGATGAYEQYF
TGTGCCAGCAGCGGGTCAGGTGCGACAGGGGCCTACGAGCAGTACTTC
>-|TRBJ2-5|-|TRBV4-2
CASSQDPLATETQYF
TGTGCCAGCAGCCAAGATCCTCTAGCGACAGAGACCCAGTACTTC